This T cell receptor beta chain was documented in a study of T cell responses to AZD1222 COVID-19 vaccine. The germline V and J ends were trimmed by 7 bases and 1 base, with 14 bases remaining between them. The CDR3 is 14 amino acids. Germline values: CDR1 MNHNY, CDR2 SVGAGI (reference sequence). Method: immunoSEQ multiplex PCR; TCRdb's copy keeps in-frame clones and lacks some. The sample records 150,000 or so clones, around 92% being singletons. The sequence derives from an adult in good health. The input for sequencing was peripheral blood, taken on day 0 of AZD1222 vaccination. The rearrangement joins TRBV6-6 to TRBJ2-7; D could derive from TRBD1 or TRBD2 (6 bases each). The CDR3 sequence: CASTRGAESYEQYF. As DNA, the CDR3 is TGTGCCAGCACGAGGGGGGCCGAATCCTACGAGCAGTACTTC.